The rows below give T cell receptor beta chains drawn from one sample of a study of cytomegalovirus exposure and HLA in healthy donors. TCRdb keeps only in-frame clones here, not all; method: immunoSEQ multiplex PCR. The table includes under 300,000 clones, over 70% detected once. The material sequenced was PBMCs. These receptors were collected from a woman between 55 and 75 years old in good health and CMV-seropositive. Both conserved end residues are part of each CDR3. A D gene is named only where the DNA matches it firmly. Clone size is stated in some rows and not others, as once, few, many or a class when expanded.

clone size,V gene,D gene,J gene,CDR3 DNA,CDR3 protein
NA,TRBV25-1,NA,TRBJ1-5,TGTGCCAGCAGCCCTAGCGGGGGGTCCGGGCAGCCCCAGCATTTT,CASSPSGGSGQPQHF
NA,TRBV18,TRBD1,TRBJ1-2,TGTGCCAGCGGACAGGAGAGAGGCTACACCTTC,CASGQERGYTF
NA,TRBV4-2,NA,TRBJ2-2,TGTGCCAGCAGCCTAGCGTGGAACACCGGGGAGCTGTTTTTT,CASSLAWNTGELFF
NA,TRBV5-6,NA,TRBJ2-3,TGTGCCAGCAGCAAAAGGAGGGCAGATACGCAGTATTTT,CASSKRRADTQYF
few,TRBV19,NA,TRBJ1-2,TGTGCCAGTAGTACGACAGTCTATGGCTACACCTTC,CASSTTVYGYTF
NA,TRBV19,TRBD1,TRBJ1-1,TGTGCCAGTAGAACAGGGGAACGCACTGAAGCTTTCTTT,CASRTGERTEAFF
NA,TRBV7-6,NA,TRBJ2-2,TGTGCCAGCAGCCGGGGTCCGCGGAGGAACACCGGGGAGCTGTTTTTT,CASSRGPRRNTGELFF
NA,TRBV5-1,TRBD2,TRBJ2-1,TGCGCCAGCAGCTTGGATGGACTAGCGCCATACGGTGAGCAGTTCTTC,CASSLDGLAPYGEQFF
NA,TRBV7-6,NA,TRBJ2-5,TGTGCCAGCAGCCCCGAGCTGAGGGCGGCGGATGAGACCCAGTACTTC,CASSPELRAADETQYF
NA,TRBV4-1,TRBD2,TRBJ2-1,TGCGCCAGCAGCCGCGGGACTAGCGGGAGCTCCTACAATGAGCAGTTCTTC,CASSRGTSGSSYNEQFF
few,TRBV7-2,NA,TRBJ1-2,TGTGCCAGCAGCCCCAGTGGGGGCGCCTCTTATGGCTACACCTTC,CASSPSGGASYGYTF
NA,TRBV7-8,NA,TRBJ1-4,TGTGCCAGCAGCTTCAGGGTTCCTAATGAAAAACTGTTTTTT,CASSFRVPNEKLFF
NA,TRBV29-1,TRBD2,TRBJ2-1,TGCAGCGCCTGGACTAGCGGGGCAGAGTCCTACAATGAGCAGTTCTTC,CSAWTSGAESYNEQFF
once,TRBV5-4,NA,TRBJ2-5,TGTGCCAGCAGCCGGGGAGCGGGCAACACGGGAGAGACCCAGTACTTC,CASSRGAGNTGETQYF
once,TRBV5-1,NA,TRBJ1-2,TGCGCCAGCAGCTTCCTTGAGGGGGACGGCTACACCTTC,CASSFLEGDGYTF
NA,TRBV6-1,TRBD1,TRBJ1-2,TGTGCCAGCAGTGACAGGGGGTTTGGGGGCTACACCTTC,CASSDRGFGGYTF
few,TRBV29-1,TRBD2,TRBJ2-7,TGCAGCGTCAGGACTAGCTTAAGCGAGCAGTACTTC,CSVRTSLSEQYF
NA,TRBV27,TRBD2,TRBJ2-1,TGTGCCAGCAGTTTAGGGACTAGCGGGCCTGAGCAGTTCTTC,CASSLGTSGPEQFF
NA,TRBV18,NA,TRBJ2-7,TGTGCCAGCTCACTAGCGGACTACTACGAGCAGTACTTC,CASSLADYYEQYF
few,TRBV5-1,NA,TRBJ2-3,TGCGCCAGCAGCTTGGGTGGGCAGGGGAGAGATACGCAGTATTTT,CASSLGGQGRDTQYF
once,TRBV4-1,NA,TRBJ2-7,TGCGCCAGCAGCCAAGCCGGGAGTACCTACGAGCAGTACTTC,CASSQAGSTYEQYF
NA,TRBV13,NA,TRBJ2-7,TGTGCCAGCAGCTTGAATACTATAACCTACGAGCAGTACTTC,CASSLNTITYEQYF
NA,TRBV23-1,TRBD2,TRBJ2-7,TGCGCCAGCTCCCCGTCCGGGACTAGCGACTACGAGCAGTACTTC,CASSPSGTSDYEQYF
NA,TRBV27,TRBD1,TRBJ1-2,TGTGCCAGCAGTTTAGCCGGGACAGGGGGTGGCGGCTACACCTTC,CASSLAGTGGGGYTF
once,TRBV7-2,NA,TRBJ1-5,TGTGCCAGCAGCTTAGACACAGGCAATCAGCCCCAGCATTTT,CASSLDTGNQPQHF
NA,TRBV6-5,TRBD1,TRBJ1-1,TGTGCCAGCAGTTGGACAGGGGGGGCTGAAGCTTTCTTT,CASSWTGGAEAFF
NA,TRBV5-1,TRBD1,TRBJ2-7,TGCGCCAGCAGCTTCGACGGGACAGGGATCTACGAGCAGTACTTC,CASSFDGTGIYEQYF
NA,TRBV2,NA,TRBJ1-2,TGTGCCAGCAGTGAACGGGAGGGGCTCGGGTCTGTCTACACCTTC,CASSEREGLGSVYTF
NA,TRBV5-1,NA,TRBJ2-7,TGCGCCAGCGAGGGGGTTTACGAGCAGTACTTC,CASEGVYEQYF
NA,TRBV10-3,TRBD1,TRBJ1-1,TGTGCCATCAGTGAGTCGATTTCACAGGGGGTTCGAGCTTTCTTT,CAISESISQGVRAFF
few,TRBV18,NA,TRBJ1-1,TGTGCCAGCTCCCCCGGGGGATTCGGCGCTTTCTTT,CASSPGGFGAFF
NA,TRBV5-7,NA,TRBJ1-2,TGTGCCAGCAGCTTTGGCGGATCCGACTATGGCTACACCTTC,CASSFGGSDYGYTF
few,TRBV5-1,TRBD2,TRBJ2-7,TGCGCCAGCAGCCTTTTAGCGGGGGACTACGAGCAGTACTTC,CASSLLAGDYEQYF
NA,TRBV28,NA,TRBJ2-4,TGTGCCAGCAGTTTAACAGGGATGGCCAAAAACATTCAGTACTTC,CASSLTGMAKNIQYF
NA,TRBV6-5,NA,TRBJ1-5,TGTGCCAGCAGTTGGACAGTGAATCAGCCCCAGCATTTT,CASSWTVNQPQHF
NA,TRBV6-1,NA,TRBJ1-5,TGTGCCAGCAGGTCACAGTATAGCAATCAGCCCCAGCATTTT,CASRSQYSNQPQHF